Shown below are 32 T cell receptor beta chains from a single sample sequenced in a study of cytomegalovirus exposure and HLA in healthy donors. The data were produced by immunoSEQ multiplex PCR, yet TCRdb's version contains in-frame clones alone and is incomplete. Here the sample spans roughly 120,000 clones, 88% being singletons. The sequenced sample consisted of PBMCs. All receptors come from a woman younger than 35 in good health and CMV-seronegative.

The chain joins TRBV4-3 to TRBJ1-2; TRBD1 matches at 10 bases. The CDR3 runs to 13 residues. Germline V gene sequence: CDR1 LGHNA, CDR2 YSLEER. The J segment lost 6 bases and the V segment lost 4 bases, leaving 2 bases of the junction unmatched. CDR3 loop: CASSPGTGDGYTF. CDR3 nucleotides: TGCGCCAGCAGCCCCGGGACAGGGGATGGCTACACCTTC.

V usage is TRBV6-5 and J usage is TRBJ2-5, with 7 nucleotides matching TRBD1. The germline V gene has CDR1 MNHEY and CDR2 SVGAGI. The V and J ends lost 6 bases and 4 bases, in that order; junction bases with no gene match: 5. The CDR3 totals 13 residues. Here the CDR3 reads CASRETGLETQYF. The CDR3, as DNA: TGTGCCAGCAGAGAGACAGGGTTAGAGACCCAGTACTTC.

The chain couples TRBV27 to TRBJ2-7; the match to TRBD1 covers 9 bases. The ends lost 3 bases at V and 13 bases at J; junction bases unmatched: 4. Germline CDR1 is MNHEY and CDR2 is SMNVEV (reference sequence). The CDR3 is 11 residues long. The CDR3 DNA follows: TGTGCCAGCAGTTTGGGGGACAGGGCCTACTTC. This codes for CASSLGDRAYF.

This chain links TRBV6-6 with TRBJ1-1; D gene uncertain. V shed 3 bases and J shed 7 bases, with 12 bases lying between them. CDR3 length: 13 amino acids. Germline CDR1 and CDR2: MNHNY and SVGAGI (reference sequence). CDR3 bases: TGTGCCAGCAGTTATGGGAGGTCCGGTGAAGCTTTCTTT. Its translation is CASSYGRSGEAFF.

This chain's CDR3 is CASSLSRSSYNSPLHF. For the CDR3, the DNA is TGTGCCAGCAGTTTATCCCGGAGCTCCTATAATTCACCCCTCCACTTT. This rearrangement joins TRBV27 to TRBJ1-6; D not certain. This CDR3 comprises 16 residues. The germline V gene encodes CDR1 MNHEY and CDR2 SMNVEV (reference sequence). V was pared by 0 bases and J by 0 bases, with 6 bases between.

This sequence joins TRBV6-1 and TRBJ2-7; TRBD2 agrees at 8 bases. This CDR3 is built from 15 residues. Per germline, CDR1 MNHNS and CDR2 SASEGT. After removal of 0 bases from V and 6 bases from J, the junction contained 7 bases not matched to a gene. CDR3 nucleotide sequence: TGTGCCAGCAGTGAAGCGGGTCGGGGGGGAGCCGAGCAGTACTTC. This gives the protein CASSEAGRGGAEQYF.

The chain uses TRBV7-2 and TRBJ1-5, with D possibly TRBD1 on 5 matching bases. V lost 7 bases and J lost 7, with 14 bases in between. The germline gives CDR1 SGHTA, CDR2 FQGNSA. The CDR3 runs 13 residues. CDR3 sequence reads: CASTSSGSQPQHF. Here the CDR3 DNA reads TGTGCCAGCACTTCGTCAGGGTCACAGCCCCAGCATTTT. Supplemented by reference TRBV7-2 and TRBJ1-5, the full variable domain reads GAGVSQSPSNKVTEKGKDVELRCDPISGHTALYWYRQSLGQGLEFLIYFQGNSAPDKSGLPSDRFSAERTGGSVSTLTIQRTQQEDSAVYLCASTSSGSQPQHFGDGTRLSIL.

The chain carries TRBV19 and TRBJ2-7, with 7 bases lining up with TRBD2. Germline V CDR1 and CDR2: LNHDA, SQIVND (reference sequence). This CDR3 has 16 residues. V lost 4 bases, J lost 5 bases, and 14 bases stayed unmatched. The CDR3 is CASSKGRTGGSDEQYF. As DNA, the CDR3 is TGTGCCAGTAGTAAGGGACGGACGGGGGGATCGGACGAGCAGTACTTC.

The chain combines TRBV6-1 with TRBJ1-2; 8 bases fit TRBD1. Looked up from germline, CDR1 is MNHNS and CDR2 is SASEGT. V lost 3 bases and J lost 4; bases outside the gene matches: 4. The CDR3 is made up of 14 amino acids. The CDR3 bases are TGTGCCAGCAGTGATAGGCAGGGGGCCTATGGCTACACCTTC. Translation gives CASSDRQGAYGYTF.

CDR3 in DNA: TGTGCCAGCAGTCGGACAGGGGAGGCCCAGCCCCAGCATTTT. Protein: CASSRTGEAQPQHF. The V and J genes are TRBV6-5 and TRBJ1-5; 9 bases line up with TRBD1. Germline CDR1 and CDR2: MNHEY and SVGAGI. V was pared by 5 bases and J by 7 bases, with 6 bases of the junction left unmatched. This CDR3 has 14 amino acids.

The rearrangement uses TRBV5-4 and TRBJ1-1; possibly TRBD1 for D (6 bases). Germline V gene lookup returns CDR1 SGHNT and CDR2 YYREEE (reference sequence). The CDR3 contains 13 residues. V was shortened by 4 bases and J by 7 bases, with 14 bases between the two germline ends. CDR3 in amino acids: CASSLDRSDEAFF. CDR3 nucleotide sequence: TGTGCCAGCAGCCTGGACAGATCAGATGAAGCTTTCTTT.

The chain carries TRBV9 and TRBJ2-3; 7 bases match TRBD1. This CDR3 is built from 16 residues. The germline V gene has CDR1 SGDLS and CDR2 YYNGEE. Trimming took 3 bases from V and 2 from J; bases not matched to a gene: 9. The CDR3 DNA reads TGTGCCAGCAGCGCCTTCGGGACAGTAAACACAGATACGCAGTATTTT. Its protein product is CASSAFGTVNTDTQYF.

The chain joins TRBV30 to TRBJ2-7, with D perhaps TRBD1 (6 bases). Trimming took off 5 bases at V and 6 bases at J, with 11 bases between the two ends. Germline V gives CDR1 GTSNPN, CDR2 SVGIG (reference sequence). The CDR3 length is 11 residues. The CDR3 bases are TGTGCCTGGGCGGACAGCGGCGAGCAGTACTTC. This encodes CAWADSGEQYF.

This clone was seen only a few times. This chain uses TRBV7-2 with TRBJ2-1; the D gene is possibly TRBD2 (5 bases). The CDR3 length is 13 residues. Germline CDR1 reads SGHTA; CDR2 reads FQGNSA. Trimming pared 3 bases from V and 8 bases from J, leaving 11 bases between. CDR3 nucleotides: TGTGCCAGCAGCTTCGGCGGAGGTCATGAGCAGTTCTTC. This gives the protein CASSFGGGHEQFF.

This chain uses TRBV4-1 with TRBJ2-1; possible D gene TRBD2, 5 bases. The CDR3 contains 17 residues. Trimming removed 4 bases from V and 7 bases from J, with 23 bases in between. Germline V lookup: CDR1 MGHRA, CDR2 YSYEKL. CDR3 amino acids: CASSPLPYVSEGNEQFF. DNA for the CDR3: TGCGCCAGCAGCCCCCTTCCCTACGTTAGCGAAGGGAATGAGCAGTTCTTC.

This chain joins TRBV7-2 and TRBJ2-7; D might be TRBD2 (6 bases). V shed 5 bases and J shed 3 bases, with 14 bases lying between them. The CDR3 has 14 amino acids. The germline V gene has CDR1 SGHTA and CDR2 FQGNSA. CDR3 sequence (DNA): TGTGCCAGCAGCCCCGGGACTTTCCACTACGAGCAGTACTTC. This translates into CASSPGTFHYEQYF.

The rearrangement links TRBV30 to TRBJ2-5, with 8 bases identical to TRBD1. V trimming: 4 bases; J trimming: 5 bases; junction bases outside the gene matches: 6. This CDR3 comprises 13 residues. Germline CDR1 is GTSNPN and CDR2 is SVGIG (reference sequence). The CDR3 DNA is TGTGCCTGGAACAGGGGGTTGCGGGAGACCCAGTACTTC. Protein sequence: CAWNRGLRETQYF.

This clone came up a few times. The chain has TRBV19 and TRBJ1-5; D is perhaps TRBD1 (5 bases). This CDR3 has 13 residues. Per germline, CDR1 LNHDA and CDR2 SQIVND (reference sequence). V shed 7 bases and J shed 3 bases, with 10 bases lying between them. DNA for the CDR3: TGTGCCAGTATGGGGGGGTTCAATCAGCCCCAGCATTTT. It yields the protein CASMGGFNQPQHF.

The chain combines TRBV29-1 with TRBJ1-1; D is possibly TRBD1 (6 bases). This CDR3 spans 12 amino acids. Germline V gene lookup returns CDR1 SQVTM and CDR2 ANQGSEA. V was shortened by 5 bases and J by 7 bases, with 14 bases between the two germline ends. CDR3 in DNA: TGCAGCGTTACGGGGGGCGAAAGTGAAGCTTTCTTT. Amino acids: CSVTGGESEAFF.

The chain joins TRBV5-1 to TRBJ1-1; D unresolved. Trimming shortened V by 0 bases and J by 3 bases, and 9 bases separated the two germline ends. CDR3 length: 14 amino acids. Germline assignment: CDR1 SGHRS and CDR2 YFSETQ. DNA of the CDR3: TGCGCCAGCAGCTTGGGGTCGGGGTACACTGAAGCTTTCTTT. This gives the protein CASSLGSGYTEAFF.

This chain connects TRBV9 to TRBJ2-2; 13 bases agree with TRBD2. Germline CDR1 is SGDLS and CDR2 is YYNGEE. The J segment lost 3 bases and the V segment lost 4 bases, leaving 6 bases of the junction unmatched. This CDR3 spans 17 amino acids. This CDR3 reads CASSLPGLAGDTGELFF. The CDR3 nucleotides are TGTGCCAGCAGCCTACCTGGACTAGCGGGGGACACCGGGGAGCTGTTTTTT.

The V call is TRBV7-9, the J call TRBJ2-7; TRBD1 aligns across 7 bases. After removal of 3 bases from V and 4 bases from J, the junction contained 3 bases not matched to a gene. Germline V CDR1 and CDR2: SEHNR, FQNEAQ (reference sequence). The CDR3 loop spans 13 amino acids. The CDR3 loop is CASSFVRGYEQYF. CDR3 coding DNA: TGTGCCAGCAGCTTTGTCAGGGGGTACGAGCAGTACTTC.

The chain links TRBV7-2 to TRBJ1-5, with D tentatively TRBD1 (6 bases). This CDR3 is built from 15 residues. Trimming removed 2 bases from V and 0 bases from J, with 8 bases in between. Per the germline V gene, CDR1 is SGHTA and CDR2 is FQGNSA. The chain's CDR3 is CASSLQGHSNQPQHF. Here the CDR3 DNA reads TGTGCCAGCAGCTTACAGGGGCATAGCAATCAGCCCCAGCATTTT.

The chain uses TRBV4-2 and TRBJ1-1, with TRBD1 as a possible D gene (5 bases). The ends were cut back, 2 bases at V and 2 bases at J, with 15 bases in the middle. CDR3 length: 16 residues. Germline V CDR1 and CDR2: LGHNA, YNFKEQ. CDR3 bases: TGTGCCAGCAGCCAAATTAACCGGGACTTAAACACTGAAGCTTTCTTT. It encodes CASSQINRDLNTEAFF.

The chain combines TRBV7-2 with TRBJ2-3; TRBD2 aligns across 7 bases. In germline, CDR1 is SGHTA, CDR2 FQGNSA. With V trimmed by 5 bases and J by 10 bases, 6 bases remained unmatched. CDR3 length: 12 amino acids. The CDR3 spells CASSRGLVSQYF. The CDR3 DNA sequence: TGTGCCAGCAGCCGCGGACTAGTGTCGCAGTATTTT.

This chain's CDR3 is CAWNPGTGISNQPQHF. The CDR3 coding sequence is TGTGCCTGGAACCCCGGGACAGGGATTAGCAATCAGCCCCAGCATTTT. J is TRBJ1-5 and V is TRBV30, with 9 bases aligning to TRBD1. Germline V lookup: CDR1 GTSNPN, CDR2 SVGIG (reference sequence). V lost 4 bases to trimming and J lost 0 bases; unmatched junction nucleotides: 7. The CDR3 is 16 residues long.

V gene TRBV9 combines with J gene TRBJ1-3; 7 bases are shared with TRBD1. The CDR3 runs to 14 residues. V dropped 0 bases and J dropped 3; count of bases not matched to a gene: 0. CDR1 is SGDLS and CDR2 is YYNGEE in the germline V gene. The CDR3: CASSVAGGGNTIYF. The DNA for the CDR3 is TGTGCCAGCAGCGTAGCAGGGGGTGGAAACACCATATATTTT.

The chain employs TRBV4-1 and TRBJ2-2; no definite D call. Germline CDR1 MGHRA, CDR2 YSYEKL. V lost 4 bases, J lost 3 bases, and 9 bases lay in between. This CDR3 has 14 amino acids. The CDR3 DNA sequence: TGCGCCAGCAGCCCCCGGGTGGACACCGGGGAGCTGTTTTTT. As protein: CASSPRVDTGELFF.

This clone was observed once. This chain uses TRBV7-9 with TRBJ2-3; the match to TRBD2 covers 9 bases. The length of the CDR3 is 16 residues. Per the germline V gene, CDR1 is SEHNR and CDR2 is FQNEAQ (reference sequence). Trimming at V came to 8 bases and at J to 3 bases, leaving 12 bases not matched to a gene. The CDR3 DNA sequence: TGTGCCAGCTCAGACTATGGCGGGAGGGGAACAGATACGCAGTATTTT. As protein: CASSDYGGRGTDTQYF.

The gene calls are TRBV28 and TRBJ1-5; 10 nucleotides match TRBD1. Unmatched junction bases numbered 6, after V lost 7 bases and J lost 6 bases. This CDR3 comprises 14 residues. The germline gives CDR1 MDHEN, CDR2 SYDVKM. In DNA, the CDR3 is TGTGCCAGCACCTCGGGACAGGGGAGTCAGCCCCAGCATTTT. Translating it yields CASTSGQGSQPQHF.

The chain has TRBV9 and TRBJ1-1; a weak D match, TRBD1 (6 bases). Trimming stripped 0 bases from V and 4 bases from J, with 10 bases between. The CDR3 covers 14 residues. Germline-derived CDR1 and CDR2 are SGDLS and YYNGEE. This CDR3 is CASSVAGGTTEAFF. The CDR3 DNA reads TGTGCCAGCAGCGTAGCGGGGGGCACCACTGAAGCTTTCTTT.

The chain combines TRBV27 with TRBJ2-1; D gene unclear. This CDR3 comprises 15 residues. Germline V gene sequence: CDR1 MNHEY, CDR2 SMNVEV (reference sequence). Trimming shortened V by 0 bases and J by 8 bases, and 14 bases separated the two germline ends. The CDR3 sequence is CASSLSMWQQDEQFF. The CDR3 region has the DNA TGTGCCAGCAGTTTATCCATGTGGCAGCAGGATGAGCAGTTCTTC.